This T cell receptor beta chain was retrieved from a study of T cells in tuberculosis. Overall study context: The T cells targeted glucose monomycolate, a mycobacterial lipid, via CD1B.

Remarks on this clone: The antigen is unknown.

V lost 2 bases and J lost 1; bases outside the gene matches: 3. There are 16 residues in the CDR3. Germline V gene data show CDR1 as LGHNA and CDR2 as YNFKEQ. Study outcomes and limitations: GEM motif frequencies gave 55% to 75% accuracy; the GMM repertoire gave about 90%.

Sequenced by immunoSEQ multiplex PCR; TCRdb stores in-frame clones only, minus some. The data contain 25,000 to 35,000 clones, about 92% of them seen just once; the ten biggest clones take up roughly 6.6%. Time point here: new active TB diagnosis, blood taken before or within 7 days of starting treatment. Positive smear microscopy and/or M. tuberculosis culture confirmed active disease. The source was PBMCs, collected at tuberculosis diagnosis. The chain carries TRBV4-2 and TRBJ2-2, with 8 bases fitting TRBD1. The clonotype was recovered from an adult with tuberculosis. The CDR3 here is CASSQRTGLNTGELFF. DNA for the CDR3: TGTGCCAGCAGCCAACGGACAGGGTTGAACACCGGGGAGCTGTTTTTT.